One and the same sample provided the 12 T cell receptor beta chains below, sequenced in a study of blood T cells in healthy people across ages. Together with a sample-barcoded 5' primer, a J-beta primer mix was included in a second PCR lasting about 7 to 11 cycles. MiXCR, run by TCRdb on the 5' RACE reads, gives a single entry per CDR3 protein. The data show approximately 800,000 distinct CDR3 sequences, 56% seen once. Sequencing was done on a sample of blood. These receptors were obtained from a man aged 35 to 55 in good health.

J is TRBJ2-3 and V is TRBV15; D unclear. The germline V gene has CDR1 LNHNV and CDR2 YYDKDF (reference sequence). Between the trimmed V and J ends, which lost 5 bases and 5 bases, there was a span of 11 bases. This CDR3 comprises 13 residues. The CDR3 sequence: CATSAPGLDTQYF. CDR3 coding DNA: TGTGCCACCAGCGCCCCCGGATTAGATACGCAGTATTTT.

The rearrangement links TRBV25-1 to TRBJ2-5; D perhaps matches TRBD1 (6 bases). Trimming shortened V by 6 bases and J by 5 bases, and 13 bases separated the two germline ends. Germline loops: CDR1 MGHDK, CDR2 SYGVNS. This CDR3 region has 13 residues. The CDR3 sequence: CASRRPQGETQYF. The CDR3 DNA reads TGTGCCAGCAGGAGACCACAGGGCGAGACCCAGTACTTC.

This chain uses TRBV28 with TRBJ2-5; D unresolved. The V gene's germline CDR1 is MDHEN and CDR2 SYDVKM. The ends were cut back, 1 base at V and 3 bases at J, with 21 bases in the middle. The CDR3 consists of 18 residues. CDR3 sequence (DNA): TGTGCCAGCAGTTTATATGGGCCACCCCGACGCGTAGAAGAGACCCAGTACTTC. Amino acids: CASSLYGPPRRVEETQYF. Variable domain in full (rest from reference TRBV28 and TRBJ2-5): DVKVTQSSRYLVKRTGEKVFLECVQDMDHENMFWYRQDPGLGLRLIYFSYDVKMKEKGDIPEGYSVSREKKERFSLILESASTNQTSMYLCASSLYGPPRRVEETQYFGPGTRLLVL.

This clonotype was detected only once. The V gene is TRBV12-3 or TRBV12-4, the J gene TRBJ2-5, with D possibly matching TRBD1 (5 bases). TRBJ2-7 explains the end of the DNA better; the J call may be wrong. This CDR3 has 15 residues. The CDR3 DNA follows: TGTGCCAGCAGTCTTGGGGCAGGGCTTCGCTACGAGCAGTACTTC. It translates to CASSLGAGLRYEQYF.

This sequence joins TRBV3-1 and TRBJ2-7; perhaps TRBD2 as D (6 bases). V dropped 4 bases and J dropped 4 bases, with 14 bases sitting between them. Germline V gene lookup returns CDR1 LGHDT and CDR2 YNNKEL (reference sequence). The CDR3 is 14 amino acids. The DNA of the CDR3 is TGTGCCAGCAGCCGTACCCGGGGAGGTTACGAGCAGTACTTC. It specifies CASSRTRGGYEQYF.

This clonotype has more than one count but fewer than ten. V usage is TRBV29-1 and J usage is TRBJ2-1, with 8 bases matching TRBD1. CDR3 size: 11 residues. Looked up from germline, CDR1 is SQVTM and CDR2 is ANQGSEA. The junction had 4 bases not matched to a gene; V was cut back by 8 bases and J by 7 bases. The DNA for the CDR3 is TGCAGCACGGACAGGGCGAATGAGCAGTTCTTC. Encoded protein: CSTDRANEQFF.

About this clonotype: A junction end diverges from the germline sequence, so it may reflect a read error. CDR3 sequence (DNA): TGCAGCGTGGCGAAAGGGCTCCGGAGTGAAGAACTGTTTTTT. Protein: CSVAKGLRSEELFF. The chain uses TRBV29-1 and TRBJ1-4, with unresolved D. This CDR3 region has 14 residues. CDR1 is SQVTM and CDR2 is ANQGSEA in the germline V gene.

The chain joins TRBV12-3 or TRBV12-4 to TRBJ2-5; D unclear. The length of the CDR3 is 16 residues. Trimming removed 2 bases from V and 2 bases from J, with 15 bases in between. CDR3 DNA sequence: TGTGCCAGCAGTTTACTATCGAGCGCCGGGCAAGAGACCCAGTACTTC. Its protein is CASSLLSSAGQETQYF.

This rearrangement joins TRBV7-2 to TRBJ2-4, with 7 positions matching TRBD2. With V trimmed by 4 bases and J by 7 bases, 1 base remained unmatched. This CDR3 is built from 12 residues. Per germline, CDR1 SGHTA and CDR2 FQGNSA. The CDR3 protein is CASSWDYNIQYF. In nucleotides, the CDR3 is TGTGCCAGCAGCTGGGACTATAACATTCAGTACTTC.

The V call is TRBV2, the J call TRBJ1-2, with TRBD1 matching 8 bases. Germline V gene data show CDR1 as SNHLY and CDR2 as FYNNEI. The CDR3 has 15 residues. The J segment lost 4 bases and the V segment lost 0 bases, leaving 4 bases of the junction unmatched. CDR3: CASSEADRVGYGYTF. In DNA, the CDR3 is TGTGCCAGCAGTGAAGCGGACAGGGTCGGCTATGGCTACACCTTC.

This sequence joins TRBV12-3 or TRBV12-4 and TRBJ1-1, with D unclear. Trimming shortened V by 2 bases and J by 1 base, and 11 bases separated the two germline ends. This CDR3 region has 15 residues. This CDR3 reads CASSLRARANTEAFF. DNA of the CDR3: TGTGCCAGCAGTTTACGTGCGAGAGCGAACACTGAAGCTTTCTTT.

This clonotype was detected a few times. V and J are TRBV7-2 and TRBJ2-5; D ambiguous. The CDR3 spans 13 residues. V was clipped by 3 bases and J by 7 bases, with 12 bases between them. Germline values: CDR1 SGHTA, CDR2 FQGNSA. The CDR3 DNA reads TGTGCCAGCAGCTTCATGGGTCTAGGGACCCAGTACTTC. Its translation is CASSFMGLGTQYF.